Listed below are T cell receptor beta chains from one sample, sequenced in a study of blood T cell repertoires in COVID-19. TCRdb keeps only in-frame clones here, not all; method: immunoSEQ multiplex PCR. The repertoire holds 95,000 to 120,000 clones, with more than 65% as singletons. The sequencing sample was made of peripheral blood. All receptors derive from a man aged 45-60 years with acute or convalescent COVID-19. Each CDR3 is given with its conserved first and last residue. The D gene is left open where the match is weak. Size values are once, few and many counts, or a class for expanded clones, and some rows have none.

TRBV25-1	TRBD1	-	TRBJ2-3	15	TGTGCCAGCAGTGACGCAGGGGGCTCCACAGATACGCAGTATTTT	CASSDAGGSTDTQYF
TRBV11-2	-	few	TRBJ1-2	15	TGTGCCAGCAGCTTAGATTCAGGGTCGGGAGAGGGCTACACCTTC	CASSLDSGSGEGYTF
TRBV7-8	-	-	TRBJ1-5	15	TGTGCCAGCAGCCTCCGGGACACCCGCGATCAGCCCCAGCATTTT	CASSLRDTRDQPQHF
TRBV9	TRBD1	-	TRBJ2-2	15	TGTGCCAGCAGCCCCGGGACAGGGAGCACCGGGGAGCTGTTTTTT	CASSPGTGSTGELFF
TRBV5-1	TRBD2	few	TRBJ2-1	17	TGCGCCAGCAGCTTCGGACTAGCGGGGGGGTCCTACAATGAGCAGTTCTTC	CASSFGLAGGSYNEQFF
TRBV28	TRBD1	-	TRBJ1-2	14	TGTGCCAGCAGGCGCACAGGGGGCCTCCATGGCTACACCTTC	CASRRTGGLHGYTF
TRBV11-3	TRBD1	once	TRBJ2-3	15	TGTGCCAGCAGCCCCCGGACAGGTTACACGGATACGCAGTATTTT	CASSPRTGYTDTQYF
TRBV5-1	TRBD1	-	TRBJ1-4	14	TGCGCCAGCGCCACCGGGACAGTCAATGAAAAACTGTTTTTT	CASATGTVNEKLFF
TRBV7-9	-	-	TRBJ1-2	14	TGTGCCAGCAGCACCTCGGGGGTGAACTATGGCTACACCTTC	CASSTSGVNYGYTF
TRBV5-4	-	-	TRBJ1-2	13	TGTGCCAGCAGCTTGGAGGGACAAGGAGGCTACACCTTC	CASSLEGQGGYTF
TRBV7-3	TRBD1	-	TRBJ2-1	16	TGTGCCAGCAGCTTAAGGGACAGCCCTCCCTACAATGAGCAGTTCTTC	CASSLRDSPPYNEQFF
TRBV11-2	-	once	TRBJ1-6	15	TGTGCCAGCAGCCCCGCGGGATCGCTAAATTCACCCCTCCACTTT	CASSPAGSLNSPLHF
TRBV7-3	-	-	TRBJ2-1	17	TGTGCCAGCAGCTTATTTGGGGGGTCCTCAATTACCGATGAGCAGTTCTTC	CASSLFGGSSITDEQFF
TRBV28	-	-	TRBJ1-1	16	TGTGCCAGCAGCCCCCCGTTAGGAGATCGGAACACTGAAGCTTTCTTT	CASSPPLGDRNTEAFF
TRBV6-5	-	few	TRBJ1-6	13	TGTGCCATCCGAGGGGGTCTCAATTCACCCCTCCACTTT	CAIRGGLNSPLHF
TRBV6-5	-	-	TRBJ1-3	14	TGTGCCAGCAGTACCAGAGGCTCTGGAAACACCATATATTTT	CASSTRGSGNTIYF
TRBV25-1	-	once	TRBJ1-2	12	TGTGCCAGTAGAAGGGGAATCTATGGCTACACCTTC	CASRRGIYGYTF
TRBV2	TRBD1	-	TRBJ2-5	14	TGTGCCAGCAGTTACGGGGACAGGGGACAGACCCAGTACTTC	CASSYGDRGQTQYF
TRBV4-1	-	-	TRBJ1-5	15	TGCGCCAGCAGCCTAGATTGGACACCAGATCAGCCCCAGCATTTT	CASSLDWTPDQPQHF
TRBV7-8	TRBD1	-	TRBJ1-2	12	TGTGCCAGCAGCCTTCGACAGGGGCGCTACACCTTC	CASSLRQGRYTF
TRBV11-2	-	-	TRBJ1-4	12	TGTGCCAGCAGCTCCGTCCGGGAAAAACTGTTTTTT	CASSSVREKLFF
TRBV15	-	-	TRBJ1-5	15	TGTGCCACCAGCAGAGGCCGGGACACCTATCAGCCCCAGCATTTT	CATSRGRDTYQPQHF
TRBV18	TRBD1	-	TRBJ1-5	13	TGTGCCAGCTCACCCGCAGGGGGTCAGCCCCAGCATTTT	CASSPAGGQPQHF
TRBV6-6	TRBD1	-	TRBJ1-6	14	TGTGCCAGCAGTCGCGCGGACAGGTGGGAACCCCTCCACTTT	CASSRADRWEPLHF
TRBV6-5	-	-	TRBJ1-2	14	TGTGCCAGCAGTTACTCCCCAGGGTATAATGGCTACACCTTC	CASSYSPGYNGYTF
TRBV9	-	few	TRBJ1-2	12	TGTGCCAGCAGCGTAGGAGGGAATGGCTACACCTTC	CASSVGGNGYTF